These 32 T cell receptor beta chains share one sample of origin, sequenced in a study of blood T cell repertoires in COVID-19 (dated by TCRdb to about 2020). Libraries came from the immunoSEQ multiplex PCR assay. In its TCRdb copy, this immuneACCESS table keeps in-frame sequences only and misses some clones. Where compared with another copy, unresolved V genes explain less than half of these, and the others have no known cause. The table for this sample lists roughly 230,000 clones; roughly 87% of them were counted only once. About 7% of the sample is taken by the ten largest. What was sequenced was PBMCs or T cells enriched from blood (not recorded which). Receptor source: a man aged 25 to 40 in a cohort exposed to, infected with or recovered from COVID-19 (not recorded which).

The chain employs TRBV10-2 and TRBJ2-7, with 9 positions matching TRBD2. CDR3 length: 18 amino acids. CDR1 and CDR2 (germline): WSHSY, SAAADI. The V gene end was trimmed by 2 bases and the J gene end by 0 bases; junction bases not matched to a gene: 11. The CDR3 DNA sequence: TGCGCCAGCAGTGAGCTGGGGCTAGCGGGAAGATACTCCTACGAGCAGTACTTC. It specifies CASSELGLAGRYSYEQYF.

This chain links TRBV7-6 with TRBJ2-2, with TRBD1 matching 7 bases. This CDR3 is built from 15 residues. Germline assignment: CDR1 SGHVS and CDR2 FNYEAQ. V was clipped by 3 bases and J by 5 bases; unmatched bases: 6. The CDR3 DNA reads as TGTGCCAGCAGCTTCCAGAACAGGGGAACCGGGGAGCTGTTTTTT. It specifies CASSFQNRGTGELFF.

V is TRBV4-3 and J is TRBJ2-1; TRBD2 might be the D (5 bases). CDR1 and CDR2 from the germline V gene are LGHNA and YSLEER. Trimming left V 1 base short and J 8 bases short, with 12 bases between. This CDR3 has 14 residues. The CDR3 region is CASSQGGVTDEQFF. The CDR3 coding sequence is TGCGCCAGCAGCCAAGGGGGAGTTACCGATGAGCAGTTCTTC.

The chain couples TRBV18 to TRBJ2-3, with 9 positions matching TRBD1. V lost 6 bases to trimming and J lost 3 bases; unmatched junction nucleotides: 10. This CDR3 is built from 16 residues. CDR1 KGHSH and CDR2 LQKENI come from the germline V gene. Written as DNA, the CDR3 is TGTGCCAGCTCTATTACAGGGGGCGAGACAACAGATACGCAGTATTTT. Its translation is CASSITGGETTDTQYF.

The chain has TRBV6-6 and TRBJ2-7; 10 positions agree with TRBD1. This CDR3 contains 14 residues. Losses at the gene ends were 6 bases for V and 3 bases for J; bases not matched to a gene: 5. Germline-derived CDR1 and CDR2 are MNHNY and SVGAGI (reference sequence). CDR3 region: CASSHGTGVYEQYF. The CDR3 DNA reads as TGTGCCAGCAGCCACGGGACAGGGGTCTACGAGCAGTACTTC.

This clone was picked up one time. The gene calls are TRBV18 and TRBJ2-1; D is perhaps TRBD2 (5 bases). This CDR3 has 14 amino acids. Trimming removed 6 bases from V and 4 bases from J, with 13 bases in between. Germline CDR1 KGHSH, CDR2 LQKENI. CDR3 loop: CASSPRTPYNEQFF. The DNA for the CDR3 is TGTGCCAGCTCTCCCCGGACTCCTTACAATGAGCAGTTCTTC.

This clone was seen a handful of times. This chain links TRBV10-1 with TRBJ2-7; 8 bases align to TRBD2. Germline CDR1 WNHNN, CDR2 SYGVQD (reference sequence). The ends lost 5 bases at V and 1 base at J; junction bases unmatched: 1. The CDR3 covers 13 residues. CDR3 amino acids: CASSSGRSYEQYF. CDR3 DNA sequence: TGCGCCAGCAGTAGCGGGAGATCCTACGAGCAGTACTTC.

The genes are TRBV4-1 and TRBJ1-4; D may be TRBD1 (5 bases). The V and J ends lost 0 bases and 4 bases respectively, with 12 bases between them. The CDR3 is 16 residues long. CDR1 and CDR2 (germline): MGHRA, YSYEKL. CDR3 in DNA: TGCGCCAGCAGCCAAGAGCCTCGTAGGGGTAATGAAAAACTGTTTTTT. This gives the protein CASSQEPRRGNEKLFF.

The rearrangement links TRBV28 to TRBJ1-5, with TRBD1 matching over 8 bases. J gave up 1 base and V 0 bases, and 5 bases lay outside the gene matches. The CDR3 covers 17 residues. The germline V gene has CDR1 MDHEN and CDR2 SYDVKM. CDR3 coding DNA: TGTGCCAGCAGTTTATGGGCCGGACAGGGAAGCAATCAGCCCCAGCATTTT. This encodes CASSLWAGQGSNQPQHF.

The chain uses TRBV27 and TRBJ1-4; maybe TRBD1 (5 bases). From germline, CDR1 is MNHEY and CDR2 SMNVEV (reference sequence). V dropped 6 bases and J dropped 9 bases, with 23 bases sitting between them. The CDR3 runs 16 residues. CDR3 DNA: TGTGCCAGCAGCCAACAGTCGTCGTCAGGGTGGAAAAAACTGTTTTTT. Translated, it gives CASSQQSSSGWKKLFF.

This clone appeared once. V usage is TRBV5-5 and J usage is TRBJ1-4; D possibly corresponds to TRBD1 (5 bases). From germline, CDR1 is SGHKS and CDR2 YYEKEE (reference sequence). The CDR3 extends over 15 amino acids. Trimming left V 6 bases short and J 8 bases short, with 20 bases between. CDR3 DNA sequence: TGTGCCAGCAATAACCCGGGGGGTTTGGAAGAAAAACTGTTTTTT. Amino acids: CASNNPGGLEEKLFF.

The chain employs TRBV27 and TRBJ1-5; D remains unclear. The CDR3 loop spans 15 amino acids. Trimming left V 3 bases short and J 2 bases short, with 11 bases between. The germline V gene has CDR1 MNHEY and CDR2 SMNVEV (reference sequence). CDR3 sequence reads: CASSLVSRGNQPQHF. The CDR3 DNA follows: TGTGCCAGCAGTTTGGTCTCCCGGGGCAATCAGCCCCAGCATTTT.

The chain recombines TRBV5-1 with TRBJ1-3; perhaps TRBD1 as D (6 bases). This CDR3 spans 13 amino acids. Between the trimmed V and J ends, which lost 6 bases and 4 bases, there was a span of 11 bases. CDR1 and CDR2 (germline): SGHRS, YFSETQ. The CDR3: CASTSGDGNTIYF. Written as DNA, the CDR3 is TGCGCCAGCACATCAGGGGACGGAAACACCATATATTTT.

The sample holds one count of this clone. The V call is TRBV28, the J call TRBJ1-3; no clear D. Germline CDR1 MDHEN, CDR2 SYDVKM. The CDR3 consists of 14 residues. V lost 3 bases and J lost 0, with 6 bases in between. For the CDR3, the DNA is TGTGCCAGCAGTTTGAGGAGCTCTGGAAACACCATATATTTT. Encoded protein: CASSLRSSGNTIYF.

V gene TRBV9 combines with J gene TRBJ2-3, with 13 positions matching TRBD2. Germline-derived CDR1 and CDR2 are SGDLS and YYNGEE. The CDR3 runs to 17 residues. V was clipped by 4 bases and J by 0 bases; unmatched bases: 5. The DNA for the CDR3 is TGTGCCAGCAGCCCCGGGACTAGCGGGACAAGCACAGATACGCAGTATTTT. This encodes CASSPGTSGTSTDTQYF.

For this clone: One end of the junction does not line up with germline, which may come from a read error. The rearrangement links TRBV27 to TRBJ1-1, with 11 bases aligning to TRBD1. Germline lookup yields CDR1 MNHEY and CDR2 SMNVEV (reference sequence). This CDR3 is built from 15 residues. The CDR3 bases are TGTGCCAGCAGTTTTTGGACAGGGGGCACCACTGAAGCTTCCTTT. It encodes CASSFWTGGTTEASF.

The rearrangement uses TRBV7-3 and TRBJ1-1, with 11 bases aligning to TRBD1. The germline gives CDR1 SGHTA, CDR2 FQGTGA. The CDR3 contains 17 residues. V trimming: 4 bases; J trimming: 0 bases; junction bases outside the gene matches: 7. CDR3 sequence (DNA): TGTGCCAGCAGCTCACTGGACAGGGGGCTTATGAACACTGAAGCTTTCTTT. This encodes CASSSLDRGLMNTEAFF.

The V gene is TRBV4-1, the J gene TRBJ1-3; D remains ambiguous. V lost 0 bases to trimming and J lost 0 bases, with 9 bases between them. The CDR3 runs 16 residues. CDR1 and CDR2 from the germline V gene are MGHRA and YSYEKL. CDR3 in DNA: TGCGCCAGCAGCCAAGACAGTACGTTCTCTGGAAACACCATATATTTT. This encodes CASSQDSTFSGNTIYF.

This chain connects TRBV5-6 to TRBJ2-1; 10 nucleotides match TRBD2. Germline values: CDR1 SGHDT, CDR2 YYEEEE. V shed 5 bases, J shed 8 bases, and the junction held 1 base outside the gene matches. This CDR3 contains 12 residues. The DNA of the CDR3 is TGTGCCAGCAGAGCGGGAGGGGATGAGCAGTTCTTC. Translated, it gives CASRAGGDEQFF.

As DNA, the CDR3 is TGTGCCAGCCGTCCGGGGAGGTCTGATCAGCCCCAGCATTTT. Its protein is CASRPGRSDQPQHF. This chain joins TRBV19 and TRBJ1-5; D not resolved. CDR3 length: 14 residues. Germline CDR1 reads LNHDA; CDR2 reads SQIVND (reference sequence). The V end lost 9 bases, the J end lost 5 bases, and 17 bases lay between the germline ends.

The J gene is TRBJ1-5, the V gene TRBV6-5, with 8 positions matching TRBD1. Per the germline V gene, CDR1 is MNHEY and CDR2 is SVGAGI. V shed 6 bases, J shed 6 bases, and the junction held 4 bases outside the gene matches. This CDR3 spans 13 amino acids. The CDR3 DNA reads as TGTGCCAGCAGCCAACAGGGGGGTCAGCCCCAGCATTTT. Translating it yields CASSQQGGQPQHF.

This clone was detected once. A junction end diverges from the germline sequence, so it may reflect a read error. This chain connects TRBV9 to TRBJ1-6; the match to TRBD1 covers 7 bases. This CDR3 spans 15 amino acids. The germline V gene has CDR1 SGDLS and CDR2 YYNGEE. The CDR3 nucleotides read TGTGCCAGCAGCATGGGACAGTCCTATGATTCACCCCTCCACTTT. Its protein product is CASSMGQSYDSPLHF.

The chain has TRBV12-3 or TRBV12-4 and TRBJ1-5, with D possibly matching TRBD1 (5 bases). This CDR3 is built from 13 residues. V was pared by 5 bases and J by 6 bases, with 11 bases between. This CDR3 is CASSLGGLQPQHF. In nucleotides, the CDR3 is TGTGCCAGCAGTCTGGGGGGACTTCAGCCCCAGCATTTT.

This chain links TRBV28 with TRBJ1-2; 9 bases map to TRBD1. Germline V CDR1 and CDR2: MDHEN, SYDVKM. The CDR3 covers 15 residues. After removal of 6 bases from V and 6 bases from J, the junction contained 11 bases not matched to a gene. DNA for the CDR3: TGTGCCAGCAGCATACATACAGGGGGCGCAGATGGCTACACCTTC. Amino acids: CASSIHTGGADGYTF.

V and J are TRBV7-8 and TRBJ1-2; D gene uncertain. Trimming pared 4 bases from V and 3 bases from J, leaving 15 bases between. Germline lookup yields CDR1 SGHVS and CDR2 FQNEAQ. The CDR3 contains 15 residues. CDR3: CASSSPGVEDYGYTF. DNA for the CDR3: TGTGCCAGCAGCTCGCCGGGAGTTGAGGACTATGGCTACACCTTC.

This chain connects TRBV7-3 to TRBJ2-1; 7 bases fit TRBD1. Germline V lookup: CDR1 SGHTA, CDR2 FQGTGA. The CDR3 has 16 residues. Trimming took 5 bases from V and 4 from J; bases not matched to a gene: 11. CDR3 amino acids: CASSPPGLRGYNEQFF. The DNA for the CDR3 is TGTGCCAGCAGCCCACCCGGACTCAGGGGGTACAATGAGCAGTTCTTC.

The rearrangement links TRBV27 to TRBJ1-1, with 7 bases that match TRBD1. Germline CDR1 MNHEY, CDR2 SMNVEV (reference sequence). The CDR3 covers 16 residues. Trimming took 3 bases from V and 4 from J; bases not matched to a gene: 11. In nucleotides, the CDR3 is TGTGCCAGCAGTTTTTCAACCAGGGGGTCGGGCACTGAAGCTTTCTTT. Its translation: CASSFSTRGSGTEAFF.

J is TRBJ1-4 and V is TRBV2; possibly TRBD1 for D (5 bases). Trimming stripped 3 bases from V and 8 bases from J, with 10 bases between. Germline V lookup: CDR1 SNHLY, CDR2 FYNNEI. This CDR3 region has 13 residues. The CDR3 here is CASSDQTAEKLFF. The CDR3 nucleotides read TGTGCCAGCAGTGATCAGACAGCAGAAAAACTGTTTTTT.

J is TRBJ2-1 and V is TRBV5-4; possible D gene TRBD2, 7 bases. The CDR3 runs 15 residues. Germline V CDR1 and CDR2: SGHNT, YYREEE (reference sequence). V lost 2 bases to trimming and J lost 3 bases, with 12 bases between them. The CDR3 sequence: CASSFRGGLYNEQFF. The CDR3, as DNA: TGTGCCAGCAGCTTTAGGGGGGGTCTCTACAATGAGCAGTTCTTC.

The V call is TRBV28, the J call TRBJ1-2; 10 bases are shared with TRBD1. CDR3 size: 14 residues. Germline trimming cut 4 bases from V and 7 bases from J; bases unmatched to any gene: 6. The germline gives CDR1 MDHEN, CDR2 SYDVKM. The CDR3 bases are TGTGCCAGCAGTTCGACAGGGGGCGGGTCTGGCTACACCTTC. Protein: CASSSTGGGSGYTF.

V gene TRBV18 combines with J gene TRBJ1-3, with 7 bases that match TRBD1. CDR1 and CDR2 from the germline V gene are KGHSH and LQKENI. After removal of 4 bases from V and 0 bases from J, the junction contained 6 bases not matched to a gene. This CDR3 spans 16 amino acids. The CDR3 region is CASSRGQFHSGNTIYF. The CDR3 nucleotides read TGTGCCAGCTCACGGGGACAGTTTCACTCTGGAAACACCATATATTTT.

The J gene is TRBJ1-1, the V gene TRBV11-2; D is uncertain. Germline values: CDR1 SGHAT, CDR2 FQNNGV. Trimming cost V 4 bases and J 12 bases, with 18 bases left between them. The CDR3 has 13 residues. The CDR3 spells CASSSSRASRTFF. The CDR3 DNA reads TGTGCCAGCAGCTCCTCGAGGGCCTCGAGAACTTTCTTT. The full variable domain, with the rest looked up from reference TRBV11-2 and TRBJ1-1, is EAGVAQSPRYKIIEKRQSVAFWCNPISGHATLYWYQQILGQGPKLLIQFQNNGVVDDSQLPKDRFSAERLKGVDSTLKIQPAKLEDSAVYLCASSSSRASRTFFGQGTRLTVV.